The 24 T cell receptor beta chains given below trace back to one sample, sequenced in a study of graft-versus-host responses after intestinal transplantation. These TCRs' antigens remain unknown. Clones were read by immunoSEQ multiplex PCR, and TCRdb kept only the in-frame ones, dropping some. This table holds 85,000 to 100,000 clones, just over 90% found once. The specimen was unstimulated CD8+ T cells sorted from spleen or lymph node cells, collected before intestinal transplant. These receptors were taken from a human donor who received an intestinal transplant.

Details on this clone: This same CDR3 is encoded by further DNA sequences in the sample. The V and J genes are TRBV4-3 and TRBJ1-5, with 7 bases that match TRBD1. CDR3 length: 15 residues. Trimming at V came to 4 bases and at J to 7 bases, leaving 10 bases not matched to a gene. Germline V gene sequence: CDR1 LGHNA, CDR2 YSLEER. In DNA form, the CDR3 reads TGCGCCAGCAGCCCAAATACAGGGGCCGAACAGCCCCAGCATTTT. This translates into CASSPNTGAEQPQHF.

V and J are TRBV4-3 and TRBJ1-4; D is unclear. Germline CDR1 LGHNA, CDR2 YSLEER. V dropped 3 bases and J dropped 11 bases, with 19 bases sitting between them. The CDR3 is 15 residues long. The CDR3 sequence: CASSHDTGGQPKLFF. The CDR3 DNA sequence: TGCGCCAGCAGCCATGACACCGGCGGGCAGCCTAAACTGTTTTTT.

This chain uses TRBV4-3 with TRBJ2-3, with 7 positions matching TRBD2. CDR3 length equals 15 residues. CDR1 LGHNA and CDR2 YSLEER come from the germline V gene. Unmatched junction bases numbered 7, after V lost 5 bases and J lost 2 bases. The CDR3 is CASSTSSGHTDTQYF. The CDR3 DNA sequence: TGCGCCAGCAGCACCTCTAGCGGCCACACAGATACGCAGTATTTT.

The V gene is TRBV6-5, the J gene TRBJ1-5, with no clear D. Trimming stripped 6 bases from V and 0 bases from J, with 12 bases between. Germline V CDR1 and CDR2: MNHEY, SVGAGI. The CDR3 is 15 amino acids. CDR3 nucleotides: TGTGCCAGCAGCCCGTCAGGATATAGCAATCAGCCCCAGCATTTT. Protein product: CASSPSGYSNQPQHF.

The V gene is TRBV27, the J gene TRBJ2-3; D ambiguous. The germline gives CDR1 MNHEY, CDR2 SMNVEV (reference sequence). The CDR3 is made up of 14 amino acids. V was pared by 3 bases and J by 4 bases, with 11 bases between. CDR3 sequence (DNA): TGTGCCAGCAGTTTTGTTAGTAAATCAGATACGCAGTATTTT. Its protein is CASSFVSKSDTQYF.

The chain combines TRBV5-4 with TRBJ1-2; D gene uncertain. This CDR3 region has 13 residues. V was shortened by 4 bases and J by 6 bases, with 13 bases between the two germline ends. Germline V CDR1 and CDR2: SGHNT, YYREEE (reference sequence). CDR3 protein: CASSGGPEDGYTF. The DNA of the CDR3 is TGTGCCAGCAGCGGCGGGCCCGAGGATGGCTACACCTTC.

The V gene is TRBV7-2, the J gene TRBJ2-3; 12 bases match TRBD1. There are 17 residues in the CDR3. Trimming cost V 3 bases and J 0 bases; bases outside gene matches: 4. Looked up from germline, CDR1 is SGHTA and CDR2 is FQGNSA. The CDR3 region has the DNA TGTGCCAGCAGCTTGGGACAGGGGGCCCCTAGCACAGATACGCAGTATTTT. It specifies CASSLGQGAPSTDTQYF.

The CDR3 spells CSVALSQGILGYEQYF. The DNA for the CDR3 is TGCAGCGTCGCCTTAAGCCAGGGGATACTGGGCTACGAGCAGTACTTC. This rearrangement joins TRBV29-1 to TRBJ2-7; TRBD1 might be the D (6 bases). The CDR3 totals 16 residues. Germline V gene sequence: CDR1 SQVTM, CDR2 ANQGSEA. V was pared by 6 bases and J by 3 bases, with 24 bases between.

The gene calls are TRBV5-6 and TRBJ1-4; 7 nucleotides align to TRBD1. Germline V gene sequence: CDR1 SGHDT, CDR2 YYEEEE. The CDR3 is 14 residues long. Trimming at V came to 3 bases and at J to 9 bases, leaving 8 bases not matched to a gene. The CDR3 DNA reads TGTGCCAGCAGCTACTCCTTGGACAGGCAAAAACTGTTTTTT. It is translated as CASSYSLDRQKLFF. Based on the CDR3 plus reference TRBV5-6 and TRBJ1-4, the full variable domain is DAGVTQSPTHLIKTRGQQVTLRCSPKSGHDTVSWYQQALGQGPQFIFQYYEEEERQRGNFPDRFSGHQFPNYSSELNVNALLLGDSALYLCASSYSLDRQKLFFGSGTQLSVL.

The chain carries TRBV27 and TRBJ2-3, with TRBD2 as a possible D gene (6 bases). CDR1 MNHEY and CDR2 SMNVEV come from the germline V gene (reference sequence). With 1 base removed from V and 6 bases from J, the gap between germline ends came to 11 bases. The CDR3 is 14 amino acids. The chain's CDR3 is CASSLLGLRDTQYF. The CDR3 DNA follows: TGTGCCAGCAGTTTATTGGGACTTCGCGATACGCAGTATTTT.

The rearrangement joins TRBV10-3 to TRBJ1-6; D is possibly TRBD1 (5 bases). Looked up from germline, CDR1 is ENHRY and CDR2 is SYGVKD. This CDR3 is 14 amino acids long. Trimming pared 4 bases from V and 10 bases from J, leaving 14 bases between. The CDR3 bases are TGTGCCATCAGTGGGGGGGTTTTTAGGTCACCCCTCCACTTT. Its translation: CAISGGVFRSPLHF.

This clone was detected only once. The CDR3 DNA reads as TGTGCCAGCAGCTCAGGGGGCGGGAACACTGAAGCTTTCTTT. This translates into CASSSGGGNTEAFF. The genes are TRBV5-6 and TRBJ1-1, with TRBD1 matching over 8 bases. This CDR3 contains 14 residues. Trimming at V came to 3 bases and at J to 1 base, leaving 2 bases not matched to a gene. CDR1 and CDR2 (germline): SGHDT, YYEEEE.

The chain combines TRBV9 with TRBJ2-1, with 8 bases that match TRBD1. Losses at the gene ends were 3 bases for V and 10 bases for J; bases not matched to a gene: 3. CDR3 length: 12 amino acids. CDR1 is SGDLS and CDR2 is YYNGEE in the germline V gene. The CDR3 here is CASSGQGYEQFF. The CDR3, as DNA: TGTGCCAGCAGCGGACAGGGGTACGAGCAGTTCTTC.

This clone was observed a handful of times. The gene calls are TRBV2 and TRBJ1-3; D not resolved. The ends were cut back, 2 bases at V and 0 bases at J, with 11 bases in the middle. This CDR3 has 16 amino acids. Germline loops: CDR1 SNHLY, CDR2 FYNNEI. CDR3 nucleotide sequence: TGTGCCAGCAGTGAAAGGTTGGCGGTCTCTGGAAACACCATATATTTT. It codes for CASSERLAVSGNTIYF.

This chain links TRBV7-6 with TRBJ2-3, with TRBD1 as a possible D gene (6 bases). Germline V CDR1 and CDR2: SGHVS, FNYEAQ. The CDR3 covers 15 residues. The germline V and J ends were trimmed by 1 base and 1 base, with 9 bases remaining between them. The CDR3 DNA reads TGTGCCAGCAGCTTAGGGGACACCCGCACAGATACGCAGTATTTT. It is translated as CASSLGDTRTDTQYF.

The chain uses TRBV20-1 and TRBJ2-1; D gene uncertain. The CDR3 totals 11 residues. From germline, CDR1 is DFQATT and CDR2 SNEGSKA (reference sequence). Deletions cut 1 base from V and 10 bases from J, with 8 bases between. The CDR3 here is CSARGLSEQFF. CDR3 coding DNA: TGCAGTGCTAGAGGACTGAGCGAGCAGTTCTTC.

This chain links TRBV27 with TRBJ1-1, with 7 positions matching TRBD1. Germline V gives CDR1 MNHEY, CDR2 SMNVEV (reference sequence). This CDR3 has 17 residues. V shed 3 bases and J 0 bases; nucleotides not matched to a gene: 10. CDR3 sequence: CASSLLTPTGLNTEAFF. The CDR3 nucleotides read TGTGCCAGCAGTTTGCTTACCCCGACAGGGTTGAACACTGAAGCTTTCTTT.

The chain carries TRBV6-1 and TRBJ2-1, with D unresolved. V dropped 6 bases and J dropped 0 bases, with 12 bases sitting between them. CDR3 length equals 15 residues. Germline-derived CDR1 and CDR2 are MNHNS and SASEGT. The CDR3 protein is CASSTTPSSYNEQFF. The CDR3 DNA follows: TGTGCCAGCAGCACCACTCCTAGCTCCTACAATGAGCAGTTCTTC.

This clone was counted once. This rearrangement joins TRBV4-1 to TRBJ2-1; TRBD2 agrees at 8 bases. The CDR3 totals 16 residues. Germline V gene sequence: CDR1 MGHRA, CDR2 YSYEKL. Trimming removed 1 base from V and 2 bases from J; junction bases left unmatched: 4. In DNA form, the CDR3 reads TGCGCCAGCAGCCAAGCGCTCGGGGGGGCCTACAATGAGCAGTTCTTC. This translates into CASSQALGGAYNEQFF.

V usage is TRBV7-8 and J usage is TRBJ2-1, with TRBD2 matching 7 bases. V lost 1 base and J lost 13; bases outside the gene matches: 7. Per germline, CDR1 SGHVS and CDR2 FQNEAQ. The CDR3 consists of 13 residues. CDR3 sequence: CASSLGGGWEQFF. The CDR3 DNA sequence: TGTGCCAGCAGCTTAGGCGGGGGATGGGAACAGTTCTTC. Complete variable domain (other parts from reference TRBV7-8 and TRBJ2-1): GAGVSQSPRYKVAKRGQDVALRCDPISGHVSLFWYQQALGQGPEFLTYFQNEAQLDKSGLPSDRFFAERPEGSVSTLKIQRTQQEDSAVYLCASSLGGGWEQFFGPGTRLTVL.

The CDR3 reads CASLGGTDTQYF. CDR3 sequence (DNA): TGTGCCAGCCTCGGAGGCACAGATACGCAGTATTTT. This rearrangement joins TRBV7-9 to TRBJ2-3; no clear D. The CDR3 is 12 residues long. The germline gives CDR1 SEHNR, CDR2 FQNEAQ (reference sequence). V lost 8 bases and J 1 base, leaving 7 bases between the germline ends. The full variable domain, its missing parts supplied by reference TRBV7-9 and TRBJ2-3, is DTGVSQNPRHKITKRGQNVTFRCDPISEHNRLYWYRQTLGQGPEFLTYFQNEAQLEKSRLLSDRFSAERPKGSFSTLEIQRTEQGDSAMYLCASLGGTDTQYFGPGTRLTVL.

This clone was detected only a few times. V and J are TRBV10-3 and TRBJ2-1; 11 nucleotides agree with TRBD2. Germline loops: CDR1 ENHRY, CDR2 SYGVKD. This CDR3 spans 15 amino acids. Trimming removed 6 bases from V and 7 bases from J; junction bases left unmatched: 8. This CDR3 reads CAIREDSGGANEQFF. CDR3 coding DNA: TGTGCCATCAGAGAGGATAGCGGGGGGGCGAATGAGCAGTTCTTC.

The CDR3: CASSLPGSSYGYTF. The CDR3 nucleotides are TGTGCCAGCAGCTTGCCCGGGTCTAGCTATGGCTACACCTTC. The chain employs TRBV5-6 and TRBJ1-2, with unresolved D. Germline loops: CDR1 SGHDT, CDR2 YYEEEE. The CDR3 contains 14 residues. Trimming shortened V by 1 base and J by 4 bases, and 11 bases separated the two germline ends.

The V call is TRBV10-1, the J call TRBJ2-7; 9 positions agree with TRBD1. CDR3 length: 14 residues. V gave up 6 bases and J gave up 6 bases; unmatched junction bases: 9. Germline V CDR1 and CDR2: WNHNN, SYGVQD (reference sequence). In DNA, the CDR3 is TGCGCCAGCAGCGCCGGGACAGGGCGGTCCGAGCAGTACTTC. Amino acids: CASSAGTGRSEQYF.